The 12 T cell receptor beta chains below come from one sample, sequenced in a study of blood T cell repertoires in COVID-19. TCRdb's table, derived via immunoSEQ multiplex PCR, lists solely in-frame clones and lacks some. Of 140,000 to 150,000 clones in the sample, around 86% are singletons; the top ten hold roughly 8.2%. The specimen sequenced was peripheral blood. Receptors were obtained from a human donor in a cohort sampled during active COVID-19.

This rearrangement joins TRBV4-1 to TRBJ2-7; 12 bases align to TRBD2. Germline CDR1 is MGHRA and CDR2 is YSYEKL. The CDR3 totals 15 residues. Trimming at V came to 1 base and at J to 7 bases, leaving 5 bases not matched to a gene. The CDR3 bases are TGCGCCAGCAGCCAAGTGACTAGCGGGAGCTGGGAGCAGTACTTC. Protein: CASSQVTSGSWEQYF.

In this sample, this clone turned up once. The chain couples TRBV7-3 to TRBJ2-2, with TRBD2 identical over 16 bases. This CDR3 region has 18 residues. The V gene's germline CDR1 is SGHTA and CDR2 FQGTGA. V lost 2 bases and J lost 7; bases outside the gene matches: 7. CDR3 in DNA: TGTGCCAGCAGCTTAGCGGGACTAGCGGGAGGGGAATTCGGGGAGCTGTTTTTT. It translates to CASSLAGLAGGEFGELFF.

The rearrangement links TRBV5-1 to TRBJ2-5; 11 nucleotides match TRBD1. CDR1 is SGHRS, CDR2 YFSETQ, per germline. This CDR3 spans 15 amino acids. V lost 3 bases, J lost 5 bases, and 6 bases stayed unmatched. This CDR3 reads CASSSGTGGRETQYF. The DNA of the CDR3 is TGCGCCAGCAGCTCGGGGACAGGGGGACGGGAGACCCAGTACTTC.

V is TRBV6-5 and J is TRBJ2-7; 12 bases are shared with TRBD2. Trimming at V came to 2 bases and at J to 9 bases, leaving 8 bases not matched to a gene. Germline CDR1 is MNHEY and CDR2 is SVGAGI. CDR3 length: 15 residues. The CDR3 protein is CASSYVLAGGGRQYF. CDR3 in DNA: TGTGCCAGCAGTTACGTGCTAGCGGGAGGGGGAAGGCAGTACTTC.

The rearrangement uses TRBV19 and TRBJ2-7; 10 nucleotides line up with TRBD1. CDR1 and CDR2 from the germline V gene are LNHDA and SQIVND (reference sequence). This CDR3 has 13 residues. Trimming took 9 bases from V and 1 from J; bases not matched to a gene: 3. The CDR3 here is CASGQGVSYEQYF. CDR3 nucleotides: TGTGCCAGCGGACAGGGGGTATCCTACGAGCAGTACTTC.

The chain links TRBV7-9 to TRBJ2-5; 7 bases are a match to TRBD1. Germline V gene lookup returns CDR1 SEHNR and CDR2 FQNEAQ (reference sequence). V lost 5 bases to trimming and J lost 2 bases; unmatched junction nucleotides: 11. This CDR3 region has 16 residues. The CDR3 reads CASSPLPGTAQETQYF. The CDR3 coding sequence is TGTGCCAGCAGCCCCCTCCCCGGGACAGCACAAGAGACCCAGTACTTC. Together with reference TRBV7-9 and TRBJ2-5, the CDR3 gives the full variable domain: DTGVSQNPRHKITKRGQNVTFRCDPISEHNRLYWYRQTLGQGPEFLTYFQNEAQLEKSRLLSDRFSAERPKGSFSTLEIQRTEQGDSAMYLCASSPLPGTAQETQYFGPGTRLLVL.

The rearrangement uses TRBV18 and TRBJ2-7; D ambiguous. The CDR3 has 11 residues. Deletions cut 2 bases from V and 7 bases from J, with 6 bases between. The germline CDR1 and CDR2 sequences are KGHSH and LQKENI. The CDR3 bases are TGTGCCAGCTCACCATTACGGGAGCAGTACTTC. Translation: CASSPLREQYF.

Regarding this clone: The sample carries other DNA sequences with the same CDR3. The chain joins TRBV24-1 to TRBJ2-1, with TRBD1 matching over 9 bases. Germline CDR1 and CDR2: KGHDR and SFDVKD. CDR3 size: 16 residues. V lost 3 bases and J lost 1; bases outside the gene matches: 3. CDR3 sequence: CATSDPGQGSYNEQFF. The CDR3 nucleotides read TGTGCCACCAGTGATCCGGGACAGGGATCCTACAATGAGCAGTTCTTC.

The genes are TRBV19 and TRBJ2-3; weak D call: TRBD2 (6 bases). The CDR3 runs 16 residues. Trimming pared 2 bases from V and 0 bases from J, leaving 12 bases between. CDR1 LNHDA and CDR2 SQIVND come from the germline V gene (reference sequence). The CDR3 loop reads CASSILSGTSTDTQYF. CDR3 DNA: TGTGCCAGTAGTATACTTAGCGGAACTAGCACAGATACGCAGTATTTT.

This clone was picked up one time. This rearrangement joins TRBV6-1 to TRBJ2-7; 7 bases agree with TRBD1. Germline-derived CDR1 and CDR2 are MNHNS and SASEGT. The trim removed 4 bases at V and 4 bases at J, leaving 19 bases unmatched. The CDR3 covers 18 residues. The CDR3 DNA reads TGTGCCAGCAGTGTAAACAGGGGTCTCGGCGCTAACGCATACGAGCAGTACTTC. It codes for CASSVNRGLGANAYEQYF.

This clone came up once. The chain recombines TRBV27 with TRBJ1-4; TRBD1 matches 9 bases. CDR3 size: 16 residues. V was clipped by 2 bases and J by 7 bases; unmatched bases: 8. Germline V gene sequence: CDR1 MNHEY, CDR2 SMNVEV (reference sequence). The CDR3 reads CASSLNTGTGFEKLFF. The CDR3 nucleotides are TGTGCCAGCAGTTTAAACACCGGGACAGGGTTTGAAAAACTGTTTTTT.

The V gene is TRBV4-3, the J gene TRBJ1-6; D not resolved. V was clipped by 0 bases and J by 0 bases, with 15 bases between them. This CDR3 comprises 19 residues. Germline V gene sequence: CDR1 LGHNA, CDR2 YSLEER. Written as DNA, the CDR3 is TGCGCCAGCAGCCAAGAGGCCCTTGGTCGGAGCTCCTATAATTCACCCCTCCACTTT. Protein sequence: CASSQEALGRSSYNSPLHF.